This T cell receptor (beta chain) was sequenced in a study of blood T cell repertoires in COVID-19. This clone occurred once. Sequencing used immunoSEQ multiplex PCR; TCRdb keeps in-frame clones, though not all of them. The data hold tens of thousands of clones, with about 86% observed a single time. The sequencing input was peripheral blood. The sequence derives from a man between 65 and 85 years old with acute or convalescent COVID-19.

In DNA form, the CDR3 reads TGCAGCGTTGACGGGACAGGGCATTATGGCTACACCTTC. It translates to CSVDGTGHYGYTF. This chain joins TRBV29-1 and TRBJ1-2, with TRBD1 matching over 9 bases. Germline values: CDR1 SQVTM, CDR2 ANQGSEA. This CDR3 has 13 residues. The ends lost 3 bases at V and 5 bases at J; junction bases unmatched: 4.